This T cell receptor beta chain was retrieved from a study of blood T cell repertoires in COVID-19. For the study at large: The study drew acute and convalescent COVID-19 samples from the United States, Italy and Spain.

Original data processing: Reference gene primer amplification gave estimated nucleated cell counts. This table comes from immunoSEQ multiplex PCR, and its TCRdb copy is limited to in-frame clones, with some not included. V and J calls plus clone size are reproduced from that table; the DNA served to infer D and trimming. The sample contains 250,000 or so clones, around 90% of which appear only once. Recruits, aged about 18 to 100 years, lived in 25 or so US areas. Categorization into cohorts depended on clinical history that participants reported. CDR1 and CDR2 (germline): MNHEY, SVGEGT. This CDR3 has 17 amino acids. Between the trimmed V and J ends, which lost 4 bases and 0 bases, there was a span of 17 bases.

The chain has TRBV6-2 or TRBV6-3 and TRBJ2-3; D is perhaps TRBD2 (6 bases). The TCR was taken from a woman younger than 45 with acute COVID-19. Sequenced input: PBMCs or T cells enriched from blood (not recorded which). The CDR3, as DNA: TGTGCCAGCAGTTGGGGGGTGTCGGCTACTAGCACAGATACGCAGTATTTT. It is translated as CASSWGVSATSTDTQYF.